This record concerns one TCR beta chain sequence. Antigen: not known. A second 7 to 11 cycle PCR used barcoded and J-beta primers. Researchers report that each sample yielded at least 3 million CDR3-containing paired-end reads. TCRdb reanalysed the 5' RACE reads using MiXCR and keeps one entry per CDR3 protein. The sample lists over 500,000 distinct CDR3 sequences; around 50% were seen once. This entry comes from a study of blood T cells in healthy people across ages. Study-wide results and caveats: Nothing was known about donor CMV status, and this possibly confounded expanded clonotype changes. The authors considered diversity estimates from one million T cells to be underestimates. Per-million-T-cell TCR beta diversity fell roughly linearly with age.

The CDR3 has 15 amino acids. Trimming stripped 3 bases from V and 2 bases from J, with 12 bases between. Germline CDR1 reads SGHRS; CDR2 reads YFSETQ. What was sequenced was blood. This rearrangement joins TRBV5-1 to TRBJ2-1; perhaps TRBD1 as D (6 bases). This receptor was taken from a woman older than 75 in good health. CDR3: CASSSRQVPYNEQFF. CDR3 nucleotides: TGCGCCAGCAGCTCCCGACAGGTTCCCTACAATGAGCAGTTCTTC.